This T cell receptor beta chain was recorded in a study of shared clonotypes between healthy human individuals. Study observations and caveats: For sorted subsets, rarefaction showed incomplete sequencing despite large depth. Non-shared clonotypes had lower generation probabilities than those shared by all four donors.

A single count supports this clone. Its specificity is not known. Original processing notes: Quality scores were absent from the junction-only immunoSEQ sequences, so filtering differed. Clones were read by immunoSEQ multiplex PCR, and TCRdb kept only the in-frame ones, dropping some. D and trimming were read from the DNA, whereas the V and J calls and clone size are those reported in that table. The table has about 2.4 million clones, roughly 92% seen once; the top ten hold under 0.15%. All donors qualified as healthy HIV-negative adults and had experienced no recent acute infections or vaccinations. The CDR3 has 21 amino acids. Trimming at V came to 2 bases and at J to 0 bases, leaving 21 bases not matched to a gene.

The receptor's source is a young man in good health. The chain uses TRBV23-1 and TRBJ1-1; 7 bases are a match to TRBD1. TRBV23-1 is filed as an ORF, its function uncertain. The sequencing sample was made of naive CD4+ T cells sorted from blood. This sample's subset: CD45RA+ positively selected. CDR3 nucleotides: TGCGCCAGCAGTCAAACCCACAAGACACTGGGGACAGAGCCTATGAACACTGAAGCTTTCTTT. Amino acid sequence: CASSQTHKTLGTEPMNTEAFF.